The 5 T cell receptor beta chains below all came from one sample that was sequenced in a study of T cell responses to AZD1222 COVID-19 vaccine. The protocol was immunoSEQ multiplex PCR, while the TCRdb copy is restricted to in-frame clones and leaves out a portion. The table has 80,000 or so clones, 75% to 95% seen once; the top ten hold less than 5.5%. The sequenced sample was peripheral blood, obtained on day 0 of MenACWY control vaccination. Receptors were obtained from an adult in good health.

The rearrangement uses TRBV6-2 or TRBV6-3 and TRBJ2-3, with D maybe TRBD1 (6 bases). The CDR3 spans 17 residues. The germline CDR1 and CDR2 sequences are MNHEY and SVGEGT. V was shortened by 6 bases and J by 1 base, with 20 bases between the two germline ends. The CDR3 sequence: CASSSIGTPRGTDTQYF. Here the CDR3 DNA reads TGTGCCAGCAGCTCTATAGGGACACCCAGGGGCACAGATACGCAGTATTTT.

The CDR3 protein is CASAMRGEETQYF. The CDR3 DNA sequence: TGTGCCAGCGCCATGCGAGGGGAAGAGACCCAGTACTTC. The chain carries TRBV12-3 or TRBV12-4 and TRBJ2-5, with D perhaps being TRBD1 or TRBD2 (5 bases each). The CDR3 consists of 13 residues. Between the trimmed V and J ends, which lost 8 bases and 3 bases, there was a span of 13 bases.

V usage is TRBV28 and J usage is TRBJ1-1; no definite D call. Trimming took 7 bases from V and 2 from J, leaving 11 bases between them. The CDR3 extends over 13 amino acids. Germline V gene data show CDR1 as MDHEN and CDR2 as SYDVKM. CDR3 region: CASNFGINTEAFF. DNA for the CDR3: TGTGCCAGCAACTTTGGGATCAACACTGAAGCTTTCTTT.

This chain uses TRBV5-1 with TRBJ1-1; D remains ambiguous. The V end lost 3 bases, the J end lost 0 bases, and 9 bases lay between the germline ends. CDR1 and CDR2 from the germline V gene are SGHRS and YFSETQ. The CDR3 contains 14 residues. CDR3: CASSSGIMNTEAFF. In DNA form, the CDR3 reads TGCGCCAGCAGCTCGGGGATCATGAACACTGAAGCTTTCTTT.

The chain joins TRBV6-1 to TRBJ2-2, with 7 bases identical to TRBD2. This CDR3 region has 16 residues. Germline V lookup: CDR1 MNHNS, CDR2 SASEGT. The V gene end was trimmed by 4 bases and the J gene end by 5 bases; junction bases not matched to a gene: 10. The CDR3 here is CASSVRGTGGTGELFF. The CDR3 nucleotides are TGTGCCAGCAGTGTCAGAGGGACGGGGGGAACCGGGGAGCTGTTTTTT.